Listed here are 4 T cell receptor beta chains from one sample, sequenced in a study of blood T cells in healthy people across ages. Primed by a sample-barcoded 5' primer and a J-beta primer mix, a second PCR proceeded for about 6 to 12 cycles. TCRdb recomputed calls from the 5' RACE reads with MiXCR, one row per CDR3 protein. The sample records about 1.1 million distinct CDR3 sequences, approximately 38% being singletons. Sequenced material: blood. The receptor set was obtained from a man younger than 35 in good health.

The chain is built from TRBV6-5 and TRBJ2-7; tentatively, D is TRBD1 or TRBD2 (5 bases each). The germline V gene has CDR1 MNHEY and CDR2 SVGAGI. The V end was cut by 6 bases, the J end by 3 bases, with 12 bases between. This CDR3 comprises 13 residues. In DNA form, the CDR3 reads TGTGCCAGCAGCTACCGGGACGGCTACGAGCAGTACTTC. It is translated as CASSYRDGYEQYF.

Regarding this clonotype: A junction end diverges from the germline sequence, so it may reflect a read error. The chain is built from TRBV30 and TRBJ2-1, with D tentatively TRBD2 (5 bases). Germline CDR1 is GTSNPN and CDR2 is SVGIG (reference sequence). CDR3 length: 11 residues. In DNA form, the CDR3 reads TGTGCCGGGAGTCCACAATATGAGCAGTTCTTC. Amino acids: CAGSPQYEQFF.

The chain uses TRBV3-1 and TRBJ1-2; no clear D. The CDR3 spans 13 residues. Looked up from germline, CDR1 is LGHDT and CDR2 is YNNKEL (reference sequence). With 0 bases removed from V and 7 bases from J, the gap between germline ends came to 9 bases. DNA for the CDR3: TGTGCCAGCAGCCAAGATCCTGGAGGTGGCTACACCTTC. This encodes CASSQDPGGGYTF.

J is TRBJ1-4 and V is TRBV20-1; D is unresolved. The V gene's germline CDR1 is DFQATT and CDR2 SNEGSKA (reference sequence). The CDR3 sequence is 13 residues long. The V and J ends lost 5 bases and 8 bases respectively, with 15 bases between them. The CDR3 nucleotides are TGCAGTGCTCTCAGACAACGAGGGGAAAAACTGTTTTTT. Its translation: CSALRQRGEKLFF.